What follows are 18 T cell receptor beta chains derived from one specimen sequenced in a study of blood T cell repertoires in COVID-19. Using immunoSEQ multiplex PCR, the repertoire was profiled, and TCRdb retains in-frame clones only, with some absent. The sample has about 310,000 clones, around nine tenths seen once; the top ten hold 1%. The sample taken for sequencing was peripheral blood. These receptors all come from a man aged 50 to 59 with active or convalescent COVID-19.

J is TRBJ2-7 and V is TRBV27; TRBD1 agrees at 7 bases. V gave up 5 bases and J gave up 2 bases; unmatched junction bases: 12. The germline gives CDR1 MNHEY, CDR2 SMNVEV (reference sequence). This CDR3 contains 16 residues. The CDR3 loop is CASSLGGWGQTYEQYF. CDR3 coding DNA: TGTGCCAGCAGTCTAGGGGGTTGGGGACAGACCTACGAGCAGTACTTC.

The rearrangement links TRBV24-1 to TRBJ2-5; TRBD1 matches 7 bases. J was trimmed by 4 bases and V by 9 bases; bases with no gene match: 7. The CDR3 length is 13 residues. CDR1 and CDR2 from the germline V gene are KGHDR and SFDVKD. The CDR3, as DNA: TGTGCCACCTCGACAGGGACCCTAGAGACCCAGTACTTC. Translation gives CATSTGTLETQYF.

This chain joins TRBV5-5 and TRBJ1-5; TRBD1 matches at 7 bases. The CDR3 runs to 14 residues. V gave up 4 bases and J gave up 6 bases; unmatched junction bases: 7. Germline V gives CDR1 SGHKS, CDR2 YYEKEE (reference sequence). The CDR3 nucleotides read TGTGCCAGCAGCACCGGACAGGCCAGTCAGCCCCAGCATTTT. Its protein product is CASSTGQASQPQHF.

This chain joins TRBV18 and TRBJ1-2, with 7 bases that match TRBD1. The germline gives CDR1 KGHSH, CDR2 LQKENI. The V gene end was trimmed by 0 bases and the J gene end by 0 bases; junction bases not matched to a gene: 10. This CDR3 region has 18 residues. CDR3 loop: CASSPPRQGPPSNYGYTF. The CDR3 DNA reads as TGTGCCAGCTCACCACCCAGACAGGGCCCTCCTTCTAACTATGGCTACACCTTC.

The rearrangement joins TRBV2 to TRBJ1-2; D possibly corresponds to TRBD1 (5 bases). Germline CDR1 and CDR2: SNHLY and FYNNEI. The V and J ends lost 1 base and 3 bases respectively, with 6 bases between them. The CDR3 contains 13 residues. CDR3 in amino acids: CASSEGGDYGYTF. CDR3 DNA sequence: TGTGCCAGCAGTGAAGGGGGGGACTATGGCTACACCTTC. The complete variable domain, with remaining parts taken from reference TRBV2 and TRBJ1-2, reads EPEVTQTPSHQVTQMGQEVILRCVPISNHLYFYWYRQILGQKVEFLVSFYNNEISEKSEIFDDQFSVERPDGSNFTLKIRSTKLEDSAMYFCASSEGGDYGYTFGSGTRLTVV.

A word on this clone: Other DNA sequences in this sample translate to the same CDR3. This chain links TRBV5-1 with TRBJ1-2; 8 bases match TRBD1. There are 13 residues in the CDR3. Germline-derived CDR1 and CDR2 are SGHRS and YFSETQ. J lost 3 bases, V lost 4 bases, and 2 bases had no gene match. The DNA of the CDR3 is TGCGCCAGCAGCGCACAGGGGGACTATGGCTACACCTTC. It specifies CASSAQGDYGYTF.

The chain has TRBV6-5 and TRBJ1-1; a weak D match, TRBD1 (5 bases). Trimming cost V 6 bases and J 5 bases, with 16 bases left between them. The CDR3 spans 14 residues. The germline V gene has CDR1 MNHEY and CDR2 SVGAGI. CDR3 residues: CASRRTGAITEAFF. CDR3 DNA: TGTGCCAGCAGACGTACAGGAGCCATTACTGAAGCTTTCTTT.

The rearrangement joins TRBV19 to TRBJ1-1; 8 bases match TRBD1. J gave up 6 bases and V 7 bases, and 19 bases lay outside the gene matches. The germline gives CDR1 LNHDA, CDR2 SQIVND (reference sequence). This CDR3 region has 17 residues. The CDR3 DNA reads TGTGCCAGTACCAGTCTTACAGGGGGACGTAAGGGCGCTGAAGCTTTCTTT. As protein: CASTSLTGGRKGAEAFF. The whole variable domain, remainder taken from reference TRBV19 and TRBJ1-1, is DGGITQSPKYLFRKEGQNVTLSCEQNLNHDAMYWYRQDPGQGLRLIYYSQIVNDFQKGDIAEGYSVSREKKESFPLTVTSAQKNPTAFYLCASTSLTGGRKGAEAFFGQGTRLTVV.

This chain uses TRBV3-1 (or the pseudogene TRBV3-2) with TRBJ1-4; 10 bases fit TRBD1. Germline trimming cut 1 base from V and 7 bases from J; bases unmatched to any gene: 3. From germline, CDR1 is LGHDT and CDR2 YNNKEL (reference sequence). The CDR3 covers 15 residues. The CDR3 DNA reads as TGTGCCAGCAGCCAAGTGGACAGGGGGGGTGAAAAACTGTTTTTT. Protein product: CASSQVDRGGEKLFF.

The chain joins TRBV5-1 to TRBJ1-1; weak D call: TRBD1 (6 bases). Germline V lookup: CDR1 SGHRS, CDR2 YFSETQ. The CDR3 covers 16 residues. Trimming took off 5 bases at V and 0 bases at J, with 17 bases between the two ends. CDR3 DNA: TGCGCCAGCAGTCATAATTTGGGGGCCATGAACACTGAAGCTTTCTTT. Translating it yields CASSHNLGAMNTEAFF.

The chain joins TRBV29-1 to TRBJ2-3, with D maybe TRBD1 (6 bases). Germline V gene data show CDR1 as SQVTM and CDR2 as ANQGSEA. The CDR3 covers 11 residues. The V end lost 3 bases, the J end lost 6 bases, and 7 bases lay between the germline ends. The CDR3 is CSVDQGDTQYF. DNA of the CDR3: TGCAGCGTTGATCAGGGGGATACGCAGTATTTT.

This chain links TRBV28 with TRBJ2-3; 8 bases fit TRBD2. V gave up 3 bases and J gave up 2 bases; unmatched junction bases: 13. CDR1 MDHEN and CDR2 SYDVKM come from the germline V gene. This CDR3 region has 18 residues. This chain's CDR3 is CASSFSLGDGRDTDTQYF. DNA of the CDR3: TGTGCCAGCAGTTTTAGCCTGGGTGACGGGAGGGACACAGATACGCAGTATTTT. Using reference TRBV28 and TRBJ2-3 for the parts outside the CDR3, the full variable domain is DVKVTQSSRYLVKRTGEKVFLECVQDMDHENMFWYRQDPGLGLRLIYFSYDVKMKEKGDIPEGYSVSREKKERFSLILESASTNQTSMYLCASSFSLGDGRDTDTQYFGPGTRLTVL.

The chain links TRBV28 to TRBJ1-1; no firm D call. This CDR3 spans 13 amino acids. Germline-derived CDR1 and CDR2 are MDHEN and SYDVKM. V was pared by 5 bases and J by 11 bases, with 18 bases between. Here the CDR3 reads CASSPPIKSRAFF. CDR3 bases: TGTGCCAGCAGTCCCCCGATTAAGTCTCGGGCTTTCTTT. Using reference TRBV28 and TRBJ1-1 for the parts outside the CDR3, the full variable domain is DVKVTQSSRYLVKRTGEKVFLECVQDMDHENMFWYRQDPGLGLRLIYFSYDVKMKEKGDIPEGYSVSREKKERFSLILESASTNQTSMYLCASSPPIKSRAFFGQGTRLTVV.

A single count supports this clone. This chain connects TRBV19 to TRBJ2-7, with D possibly being TRBD2 (5 bases). Per germline, CDR1 LNHDA and CDR2 SQIVND (reference sequence). Trimming took 3 bases from V and 0 from J, leaving 6 bases between them. The CDR3 spans 13 residues. CDR3: CASSMEASYEQYF. CDR3 nucleotide sequence: TGTGCCAGTAGTATGGAGGCCTCCTACGAGCAGTACTTC.

This clone has only a few counts. This chain links TRBV28 with TRBJ2-7; 11 bases are a match to TRBD2. CDR3 length: 16 amino acids. CDR1 and CDR2 from the germline V gene are MDHEN and SYDVKM. V shed 1 base, J shed 7 bases, and the junction held 9 bases outside the gene matches. The CDR3 loop reads CASSLSLGSGRAEQYF. DNA for the CDR3: TGTGCCAGCAGTTTATCCCTCGGTAGCGGGAGGGCAGAGCAGTACTTC. Based on the CDR3 plus reference TRBV28 and TRBJ2-7, the full variable domain is DVKVTQSSRYLVKRTGEKVFLECVQDMDHENMFWYRQDPGLGLRLIYFSYDVKMKEKGDIPEGYSVSREKKERFSLILESASTNQTSMYLCASSLSLGSGRAEQYFGPGTRLTVT.

The rearrangement joins TRBV2 to TRBJ1-1; no definite D call. The CDR3 extends over 14 amino acids. Germline V gene sequence: CDR1 SNHLY, CDR2 FYNNEI. The germline V and J ends were trimmed by 4 bases and 2 bases, with 11 bases remaining between them. CDR3 amino acids: CASSGLTFNTEAFF. The CDR3 bases are TGTGCCAGCAGTGGACTGACCTTTAACACTGAAGCTTTCTTT.

There are a few counts of this clone. This sequence joins TRBV18 and TRBJ1-6; no firm D call. The germline V gene has CDR1 KGHSH and CDR2 LQKENI. The ends were cut back, 3 bases at V and 7 bases at J, with 13 bases in the middle. The CDR3 sequence is 15 residues long. This CDR3 reads CASSPDTAQNSPLHF. The DNA for the CDR3 is TGTGCCAGCTCACCCGACACTGCCCAAAATTCACCCCTCCACTTT.

The V and J genes are TRBV18 and TRBJ2-1; 16 bases agree with TRBD2. V shed 3 bases and J 9 bases; nucleotides not matched to a gene: 5. Germline assignment: CDR1 KGHSH and CDR2 LQKENI. This CDR3 comprises 16 residues. The CDR3 region is CASSPPGLAGGSEQFF. In DNA form, the CDR3 reads TGTGCCAGCTCACCGCCGGGACTAGCGGGAGGGAGTGAGCAGTTCTTC.